This TCR beta chain appears in the sequencing data of a study of blood T cell repertoires in COVID-19. For the study at large: The samples span acute and convalescent COVID-19 from the United States, Italy and Spain.

From germline, CDR1 is LNHNV and CDR2 YYDKDF (reference sequence). The CDR3 is 14 residues long. Trimming shortened V by 2 bases and J by 13 bases, and 18 bases separated the two germline ends. TCRdb's copy holds only in-frame clones and misses some; the assay was immunoSEQ multiplex PCR. The sample lists fewer than 50,000 clones, over 70% occurring once. The receptor's source is an elderly woman with active or convalescent COVID-19. The chain joins TRBV15 to TRBJ2-1; tentatively, D is TRBD2 (6 bases). Sequencing input: peripheral blood. The DNA for the CDR3 is TGTGCCACCAGCAGACCTCCGGGCTCGGGACTTCAGTTCTTC. It yields the protein CATSRPPGSGLQFF.